This T cell receptor (beta chain) was recorded in a study of OX40 agonist ivuxolimab in advanced cancers. About the research overall: Subjects had a mean age of roughly 60 years, with a range of roughly 23 to 80; around 84% were male.

TCRdb's copy holds only in-frame clones and misses some; the assay was immunoSEQ multiplex PCR. Counted here are more than 30,000 clones, 79% occurring once; the ten biggest clones make up around 10%. This clone appeared a few times. The antigen remains unidentified. Study conclusions and caveats: CD4+ and CD8+ blood T cells expanded clonally by week 6 at 0.1 to 3.0 mg/kg.

The CDR3 totals 16 residues. Germline V gives CDR1 SGHVS, CDR2 FQNEAQ. Trimming removed 1 base at V and 2 bases at J, with 14 bases between. The receptor comes from an adult with an advanced solid tumor such as melanoma, head and neck, liver or kidney cancer. The chain links TRBV7-8 to TRBJ2-5; no clear D. The sample was CD4+ or CD8+ T cells sorted from blood, taken in a trial of the OX40 agonist ivuxolimab. The CDR3 DNA reads as TGTGCCAGCAGCTTAGGTTATCGGTATCCACAAGAGACCCAGTACTTC. Protein product: CASSLGYRYPQETQYF.